The 4 T cell receptor beta chains below all came from one sample that was sequenced in a study of cytomegalovirus exposure and HLA in healthy donors (dated by TCRdb to about 2017). Library preparation used the immunoSEQ multiplex PCR assay. For the multiplex PCR, a mixture combining 60 forward primers for TCR Vbeta segments and 13 reverse primers for TCR Jbeta segments was used. TCRdb mirrors the immuneACCESS table, restricted to in-frame sequences. Some clones are absent from its copies; in checked studies, under half trace to an unresolved V gene, and the reason for the others is unknown. A total of 150,000 or so clones appear in this sample, 65% to 90% of them only once. The top ten clones comprise 6.5% to 7.5% of the sample. Specimen: PBMCs. Source of these receptors: a woman aged 45-65 years in good health and CMV-seropositive.

This clone was seen only a few times. The rearrangement uses TRBV11-2 and TRBJ2-1; weak D call: TRBD2 (6 bases). The CDR3 is made up of 14 amino acids. From germline, CDR1 is SGHAT and CDR2 FQNNGV. V lost 1 base and J lost 10, with 14 bases in between. CDR3 region: CASSLGKREAEQFF. The CDR3 bases are TGTGCCAGCAGCTTAGGAAAGAGGGAGGCCGAGCAGTTCTTC.

V gene TRBV11-2 combines with J gene TRBJ2-7; TRBD2 agrees at 7 bases. CDR1 is SGHAT and CDR2 is FQNNGV in the germline V gene. J lost 1 base, V lost 0 bases, and 3 bases had no gene match. The CDR3 consists of 15 residues. CDR3 sequence reads: CASSLERTSSYEQYF. The CDR3 DNA is TGTGCCAGCAGCTTAGAAAGGACTAGTTCCTACGAGCAGTACTTC. The complete variable domain, with remaining parts taken from reference TRBV11-2 and TRBJ2-7, reads EAGVAQSPRYKIIEKRQSVAFWCNPISGHATLYWYQQILGQGPKLLIQFQNNGVVDDSQLPKDRFSAERLKGVDSTLKIQPAKLEDSAVYLCASSLERTSSYEQYFGPGTRLTVT.

The V and J genes are TRBV9 and TRBJ2-7; tentative D call: TRBD2 (5 bases). The CDR3 length is 13 residues. V lost 0 bases, J lost 5 bases, and 9 bases lay in between. Germline CDR1 SGDLS, CDR2 YYNGEE. CDR3 protein: CASSVDGVHEQYF. The CDR3 region has the DNA TGTGCCAGCAGCGTAGACGGGGTCCACGAGCAGTACTTC.

V is TRBV11-2 and J is TRBJ1-6; TRBD1 is a possible D gene (5 bases). This CDR3 region has 15 residues. CDR1 is SGHAT and CDR2 is FQNNGV in the germline V gene. Deletions cut 0 bases from V and 9 bases from J, with 12 bases between. The CDR3 coding sequence is TGTGCCAGCAGCTTAGATCCCGGGGGGAGTTCACCCCTCCACTTT. Translating it yields CASSLDPGGSSPLHF.